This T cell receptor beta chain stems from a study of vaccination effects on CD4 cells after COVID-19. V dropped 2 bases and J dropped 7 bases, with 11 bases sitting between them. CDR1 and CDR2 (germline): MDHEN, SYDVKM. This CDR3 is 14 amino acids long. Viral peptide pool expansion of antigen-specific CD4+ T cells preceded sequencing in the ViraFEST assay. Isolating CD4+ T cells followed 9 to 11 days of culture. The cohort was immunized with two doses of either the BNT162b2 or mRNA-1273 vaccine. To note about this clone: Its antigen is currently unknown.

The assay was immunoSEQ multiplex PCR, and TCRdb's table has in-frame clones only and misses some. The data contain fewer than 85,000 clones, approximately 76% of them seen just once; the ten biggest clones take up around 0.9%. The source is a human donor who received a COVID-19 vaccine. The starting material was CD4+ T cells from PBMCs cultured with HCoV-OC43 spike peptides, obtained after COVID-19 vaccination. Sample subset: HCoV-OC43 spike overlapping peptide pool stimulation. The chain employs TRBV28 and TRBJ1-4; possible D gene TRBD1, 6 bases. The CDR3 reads CASSLPGESEKLFF. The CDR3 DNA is TGTGCCAGCAGTTTACCAGGGGAGAGTGAAAAACTGTTTTTT.